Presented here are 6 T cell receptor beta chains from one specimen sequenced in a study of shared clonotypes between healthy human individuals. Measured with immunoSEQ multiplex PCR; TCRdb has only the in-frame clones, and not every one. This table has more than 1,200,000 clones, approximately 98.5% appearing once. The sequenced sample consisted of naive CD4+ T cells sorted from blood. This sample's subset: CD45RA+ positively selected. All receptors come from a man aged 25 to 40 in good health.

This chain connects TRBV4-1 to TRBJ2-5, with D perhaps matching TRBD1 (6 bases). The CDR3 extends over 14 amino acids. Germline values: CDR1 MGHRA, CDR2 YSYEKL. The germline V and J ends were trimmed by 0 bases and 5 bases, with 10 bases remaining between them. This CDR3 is CASSQDWQGETQYF. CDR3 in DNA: TGCGCCAGCAGCCAAGATTGGCAGGGGGAGACCCAGTACTTC.

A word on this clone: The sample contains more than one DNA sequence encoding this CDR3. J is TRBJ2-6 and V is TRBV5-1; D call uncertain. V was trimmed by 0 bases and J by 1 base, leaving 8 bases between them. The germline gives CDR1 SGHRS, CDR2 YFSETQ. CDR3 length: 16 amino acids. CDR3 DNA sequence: TGCGCCAGCAGCTTGGATTCGGGTTCTGGGGCCAACGTCCTGACTTTC. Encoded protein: CASSLDSGSGANVLTF.

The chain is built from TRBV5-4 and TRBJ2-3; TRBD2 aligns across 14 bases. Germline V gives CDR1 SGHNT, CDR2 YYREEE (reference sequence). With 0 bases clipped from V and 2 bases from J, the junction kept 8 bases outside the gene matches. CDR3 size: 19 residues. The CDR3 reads CASSLGGLAGVYNTDTQYF. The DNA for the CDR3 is TGTGCCAGCAGCTTGGGGGGACTAGCGGGAGTGTATAACACAGATACGCAGTATTTT.

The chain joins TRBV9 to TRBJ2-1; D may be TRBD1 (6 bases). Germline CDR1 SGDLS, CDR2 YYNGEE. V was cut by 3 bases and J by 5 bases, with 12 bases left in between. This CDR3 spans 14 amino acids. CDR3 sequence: CASSASGTNNEQFF. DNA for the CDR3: TGTGCCAGCAGCGCCTCCGGGACAAACAATGAGCAGTTCTTC.

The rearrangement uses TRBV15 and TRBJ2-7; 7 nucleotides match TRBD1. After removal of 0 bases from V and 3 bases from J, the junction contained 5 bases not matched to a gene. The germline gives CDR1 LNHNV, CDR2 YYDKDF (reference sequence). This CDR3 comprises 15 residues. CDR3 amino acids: CATSREGDSNYEQYF. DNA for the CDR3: TGTGCCACCAGCAGAGAAGGGGACAGCAACTACGAGCAGTACTTC.

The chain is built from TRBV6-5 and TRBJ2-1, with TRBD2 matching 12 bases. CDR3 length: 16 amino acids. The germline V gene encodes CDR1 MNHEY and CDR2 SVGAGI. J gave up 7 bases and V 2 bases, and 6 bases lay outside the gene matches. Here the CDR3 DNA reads TGTGCCAGCAGTTACCTGACTAGCGGGAGTGGAAATGAGCAGTTCTTC. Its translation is CASSYLTSGSGNEQFF.